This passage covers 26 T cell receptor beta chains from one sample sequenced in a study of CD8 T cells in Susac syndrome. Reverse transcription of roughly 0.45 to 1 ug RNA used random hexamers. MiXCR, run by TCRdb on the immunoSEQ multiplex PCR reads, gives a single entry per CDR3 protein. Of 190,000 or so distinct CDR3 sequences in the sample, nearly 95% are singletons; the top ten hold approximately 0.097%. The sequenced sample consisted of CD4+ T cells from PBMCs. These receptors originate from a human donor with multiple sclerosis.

CDR3 nucleotides: TGTGCCAGCAGTTTCCGACGGGATACGCAGTATTTT. Its translation is CASSFRRDTQYF. The chain joins TRBV6-2 or TRBV6-3 to TRBJ2-3; D uncertain. Germline V gene sequence: CDR1 MNHEY, CDR2 SVGEGT. Trimming shortened V by 4 bases and J by 6 bases, and 8 bases separated the two germline ends. The CDR3 is made up of 12 amino acids.

The CDR3 DNA is TGTGCCAGCAGCGTAGTGGTGAACACCGGGGAGCTGTTTTTT. This codes for CASSVVVNTGELFF. V and J are TRBV9 and TRBJ2-2; D is unclear. V was clipped by 0 bases and J by 1 base, with 4 bases between them. Germline V gene sequence: CDR1 SGDLS, CDR2 YYNGEE. This CDR3 comprises 14 residues.

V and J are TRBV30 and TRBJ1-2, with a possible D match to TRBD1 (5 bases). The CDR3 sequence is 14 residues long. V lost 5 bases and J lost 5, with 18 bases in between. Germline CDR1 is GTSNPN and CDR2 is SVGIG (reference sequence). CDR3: CAWDRDSRSYGYTF. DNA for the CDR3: TGTGCCTGGGACCGGGACTCCAGGTCTTATGGCTACACCTTC.

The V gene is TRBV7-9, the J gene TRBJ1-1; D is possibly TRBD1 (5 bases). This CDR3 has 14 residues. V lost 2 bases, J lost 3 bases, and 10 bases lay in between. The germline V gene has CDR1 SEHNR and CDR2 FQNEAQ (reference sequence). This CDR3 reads CASSLRGGDTEAFF. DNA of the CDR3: TGTGCCAGCAGCTTACGGGGAGGGGACACTGAAGCTTTCTTT.

CDR3 sequence (DNA): TGTGCCAGCATCTACTCTTGGGGGGTTGATCAGCCCCAGCATTTT. Its protein is CASIYSWGVDQPQHF. The chain is built from TRBV6-4 and TRBJ1-5; possible D gene TRBD1, 5 bases. The CDR3 length is 15 residues. Per the germline V gene, CDR1 is MRHNA and CDR2 is SNTAGT. Trimming cost V 7 bases and J 5 bases, with 18 bases left between them.

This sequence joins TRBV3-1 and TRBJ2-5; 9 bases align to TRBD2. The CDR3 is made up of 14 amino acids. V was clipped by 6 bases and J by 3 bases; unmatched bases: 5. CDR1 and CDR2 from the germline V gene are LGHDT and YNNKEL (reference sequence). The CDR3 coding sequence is TGTGCCAGCAGAATGACTAGCGGTAAAGAGACCCAGTACTTC. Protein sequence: CASRMTSGKETQYF.

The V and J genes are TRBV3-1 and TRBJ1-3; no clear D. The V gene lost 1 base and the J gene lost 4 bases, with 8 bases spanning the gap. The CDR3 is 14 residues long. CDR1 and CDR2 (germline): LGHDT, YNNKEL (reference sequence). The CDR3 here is CASSQVASGNTIYF. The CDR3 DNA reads TGTGCCAGCAGCCAAGTTGCCTCCGGAAACACCATATATTTT.

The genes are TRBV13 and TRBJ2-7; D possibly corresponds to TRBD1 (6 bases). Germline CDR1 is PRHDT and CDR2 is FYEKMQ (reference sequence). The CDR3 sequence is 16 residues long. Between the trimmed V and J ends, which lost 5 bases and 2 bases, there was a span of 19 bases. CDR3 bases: TGTGCCAGCAGCCCTCAAGACAGGACTTGGGCCTACGAGCAGTACTTC. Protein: CASSPQDRTWAYEQYF.

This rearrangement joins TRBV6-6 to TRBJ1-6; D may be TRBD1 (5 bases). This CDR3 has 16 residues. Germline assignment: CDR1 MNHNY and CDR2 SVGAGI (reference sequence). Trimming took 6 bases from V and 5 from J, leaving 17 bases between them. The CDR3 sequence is CASRTGGSLHNSPLHF. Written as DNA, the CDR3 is TGTGCCAGCAGAACCGGGGGGAGTCTCCATAATTCACCCCTCCACTTT.

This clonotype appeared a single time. The DNA of the CDR3 is TGTGCCTGGGGCAGGACAGGGGGTATTGAAGCTTTCTTT. Its protein is CAWGRTGGIEAFF. The V gene is TRBV30, the J gene TRBJ1-1; 10 positions agree with TRBD1. The CDR3 is 13 residues long. Germline V CDR1 and CDR2: GTSNPN, SVGIG (reference sequence). After removal of 5 bases from V and 7 bases from J, the junction contained 7 bases not matched to a gene.

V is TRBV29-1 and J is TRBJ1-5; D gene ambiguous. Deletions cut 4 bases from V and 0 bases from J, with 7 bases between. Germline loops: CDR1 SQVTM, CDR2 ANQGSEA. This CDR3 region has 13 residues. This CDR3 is CSVGVNSNQPQHF. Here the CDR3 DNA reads TGCAGCGTTGGGGTGAATAGCAATCAGCCCCAGCATTTT.

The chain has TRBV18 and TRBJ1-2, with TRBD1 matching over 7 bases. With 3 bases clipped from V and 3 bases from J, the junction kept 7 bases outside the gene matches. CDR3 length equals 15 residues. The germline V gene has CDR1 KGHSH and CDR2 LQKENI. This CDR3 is CASSPPGTDYYGYTF. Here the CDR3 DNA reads TGTGCCAGCTCACCTCCCGGGACAGACTACTATGGCTACACCTTC. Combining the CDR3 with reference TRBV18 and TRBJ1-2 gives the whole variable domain NAGVMQNPRHLVRRRGQEARLRCSPMKGHSHVYWYRQLPEEGLKFMVYLQKENIIDESGMPKERFSAEFPKEGPSILRIQQVVRGDSAAYFCASSPPGTDYYGYTFGSGTRLTVV.

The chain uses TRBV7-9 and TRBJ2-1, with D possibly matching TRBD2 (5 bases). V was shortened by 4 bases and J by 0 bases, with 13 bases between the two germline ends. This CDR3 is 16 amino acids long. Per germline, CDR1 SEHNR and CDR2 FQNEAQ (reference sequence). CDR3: CASSSPRGLSYNEQFF. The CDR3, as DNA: TGTGCCAGCAGCTCACCTCGAGGGCTCTCCTACAATGAGCAGTTCTTC.

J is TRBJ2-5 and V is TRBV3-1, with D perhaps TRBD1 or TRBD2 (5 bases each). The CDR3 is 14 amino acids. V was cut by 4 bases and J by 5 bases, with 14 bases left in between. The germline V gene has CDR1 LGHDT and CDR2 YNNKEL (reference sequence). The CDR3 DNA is TGTGCCAGCAGCCTCCTGGCCGGGGCTGAGACCCAGTACTTC. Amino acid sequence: CASSLLAGAETQYF.

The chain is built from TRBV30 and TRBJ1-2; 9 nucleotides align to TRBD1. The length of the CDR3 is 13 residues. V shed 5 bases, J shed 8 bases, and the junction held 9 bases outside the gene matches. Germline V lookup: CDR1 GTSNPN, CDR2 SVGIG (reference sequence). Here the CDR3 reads CAWVRQGVEGYTF. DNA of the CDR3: TGTGCCTGGGTTCGACAGGGGGTAGAGGGCTACACCTTC.

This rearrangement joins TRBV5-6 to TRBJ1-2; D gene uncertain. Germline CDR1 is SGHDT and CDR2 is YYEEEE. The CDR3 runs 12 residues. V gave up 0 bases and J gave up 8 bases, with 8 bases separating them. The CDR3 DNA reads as TGTGCCAGCAGCTTGGTGATGGGCGGCTACACCTTC. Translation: CASSLVMGGYTF. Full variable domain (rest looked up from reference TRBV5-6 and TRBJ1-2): DAGVTQSPTHLIKTRGQQVTLRCSPKSGHDTVSWYQQALGQGPQFIFQYYEEEERQRGNFPDRFSGHQFPNYSSELNVNALLLGDSALYLCASSLVMGGYTFGSGTRLTVV.

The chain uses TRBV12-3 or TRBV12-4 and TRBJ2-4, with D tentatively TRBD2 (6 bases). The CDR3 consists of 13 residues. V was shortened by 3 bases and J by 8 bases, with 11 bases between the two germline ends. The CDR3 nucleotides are TGTGCCAGCAGTTTGGGGGAGGAAGACATTCAGTACTTC. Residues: CASSLGEEDIQYF.

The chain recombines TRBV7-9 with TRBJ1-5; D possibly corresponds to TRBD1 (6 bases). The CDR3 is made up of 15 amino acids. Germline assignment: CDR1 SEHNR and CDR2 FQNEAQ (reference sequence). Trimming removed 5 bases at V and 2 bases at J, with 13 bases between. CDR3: CASSAQGAGNQPQHF. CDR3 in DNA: TGTGCCAGCAGCGCACAGGGTGCGGGCAATCAGCCCCAGCATTTT.

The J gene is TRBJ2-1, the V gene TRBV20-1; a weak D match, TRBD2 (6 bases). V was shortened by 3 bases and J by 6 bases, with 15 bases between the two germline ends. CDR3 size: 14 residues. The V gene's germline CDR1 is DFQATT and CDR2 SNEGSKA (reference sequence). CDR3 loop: CSASSGSPGNEQFF. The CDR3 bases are TGCAGTGCTAGTTCCGGGAGTCCTGGCAATGAGCAGTTCTTC.

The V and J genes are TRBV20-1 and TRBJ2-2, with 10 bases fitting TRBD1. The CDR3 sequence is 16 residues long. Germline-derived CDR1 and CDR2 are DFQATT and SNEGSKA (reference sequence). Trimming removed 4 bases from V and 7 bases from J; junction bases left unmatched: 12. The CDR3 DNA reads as TGCAGTGCTAACATACACCGGGACAGGGGATACGGGGAGCTGTTTTTT. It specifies CSANIHRDRGYGELFF.

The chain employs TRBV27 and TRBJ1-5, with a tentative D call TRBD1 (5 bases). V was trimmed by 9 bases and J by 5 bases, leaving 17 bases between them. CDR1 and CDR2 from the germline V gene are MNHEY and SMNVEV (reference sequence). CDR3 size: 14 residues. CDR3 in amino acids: CARMEGLGDQPQHF. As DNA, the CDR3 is TGTGCCAGGATGGAGGGGTTGGGTGATCAGCCCCAGCATTTT.

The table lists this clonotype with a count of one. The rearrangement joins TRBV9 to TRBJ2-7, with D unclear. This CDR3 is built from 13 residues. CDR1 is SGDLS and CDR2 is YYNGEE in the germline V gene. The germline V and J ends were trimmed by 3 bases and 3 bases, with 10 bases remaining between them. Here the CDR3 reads CASSAGFHYEQYF. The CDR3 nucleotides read TGTGCCAGCAGCGCGGGCTTCCACTACGAGCAGTACTTC.

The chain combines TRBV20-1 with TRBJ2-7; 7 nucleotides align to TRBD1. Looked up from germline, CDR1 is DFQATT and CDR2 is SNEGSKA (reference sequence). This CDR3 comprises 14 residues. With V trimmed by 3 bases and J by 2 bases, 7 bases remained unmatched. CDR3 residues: CSASTRGTPYEQYF. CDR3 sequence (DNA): TGCAGTGCTAGTACCAGGGGGACGCCCTACGAGCAGTACTTC.

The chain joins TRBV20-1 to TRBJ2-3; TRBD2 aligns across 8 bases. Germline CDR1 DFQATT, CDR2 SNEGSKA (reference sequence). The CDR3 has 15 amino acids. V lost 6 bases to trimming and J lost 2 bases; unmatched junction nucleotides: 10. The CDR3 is CSARTRGATTDTQYF. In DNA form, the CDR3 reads TGCAGTGCCCGTACGCGGGGGGCCACCACAGATACGCAGTATTTT.

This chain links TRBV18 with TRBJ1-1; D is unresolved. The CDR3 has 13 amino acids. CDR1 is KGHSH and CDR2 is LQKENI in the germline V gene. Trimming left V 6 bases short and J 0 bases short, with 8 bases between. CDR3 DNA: TGTGCCAGCTCGTACCCTTTGAACACTGAAGCTTTCTTT. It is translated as CASSYPLNTEAFF.

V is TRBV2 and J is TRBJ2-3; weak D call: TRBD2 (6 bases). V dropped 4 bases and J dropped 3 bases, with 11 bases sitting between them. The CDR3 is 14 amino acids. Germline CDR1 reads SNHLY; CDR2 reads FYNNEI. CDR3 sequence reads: CASSVEGRTDTQYF. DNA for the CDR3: TGTGCCAGCAGTGTTGAGGGGAGGACAGATACGCAGTATTTT. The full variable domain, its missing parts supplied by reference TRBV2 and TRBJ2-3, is EPEVTQTPSHQVTQMGQEVILRCVPISNHLYFYWYRQILGQKVEFLVSFYNNEISEKSEIFDDQFSVERPDGSNFTLKIRSTKLEDSAMYFCASSVEGRTDTQYFGPGTRLTVL.